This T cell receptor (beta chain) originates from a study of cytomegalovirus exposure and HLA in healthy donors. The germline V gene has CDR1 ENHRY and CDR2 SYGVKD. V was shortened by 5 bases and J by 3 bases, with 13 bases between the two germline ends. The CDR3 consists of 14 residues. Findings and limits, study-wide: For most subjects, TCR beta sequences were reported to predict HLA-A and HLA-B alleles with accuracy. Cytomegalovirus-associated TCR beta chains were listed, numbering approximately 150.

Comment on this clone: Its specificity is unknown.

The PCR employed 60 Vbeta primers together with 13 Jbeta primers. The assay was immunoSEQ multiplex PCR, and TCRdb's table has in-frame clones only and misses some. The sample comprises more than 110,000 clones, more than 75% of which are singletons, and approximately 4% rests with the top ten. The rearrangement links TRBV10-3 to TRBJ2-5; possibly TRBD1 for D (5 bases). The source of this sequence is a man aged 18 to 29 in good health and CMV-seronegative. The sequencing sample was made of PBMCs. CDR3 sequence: CAISQGAPEETQYF. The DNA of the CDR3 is TGTGCCATCAGTCAAGGGGCTCCTGAAGAGACCCAGTACTTC.